This T cell receptor beta chain stems from a study of T cells in Graves' hyperthyroidism and ophthalmopathy. Amplified TCR beta CDR3 regions came from RNA transcripts. HTBI primers were used for first-round RT-PCR of the TCR CDR3. TCRdb reanalysed the multiplex PCR reads using MiXCR and keeps one entry per CDR3 protein. Counted here are 500,000 to 650,000 distinct CDR3 sequences, 46% occurring once; the ten biggest clones make up about two fifths. The study excluded patients with uncontrolled infection, other autoimmune disease, pregnancy or lactation. Diagnoses were made from clinical symptoms, serum measures (thyroxine and TRAb), thyroid ultrasound and orbital computed tomography. In germline, CDR1 is LNHNV, CDR2 YYDKDF (reference sequence). CDR3 length: 18 residues. Trimming at V came to 3 bases and at J to 6 bases, leaving 11 bases not matched to a gene.

The source of this sequence is an adult woman with Graves' disease, either hyperthyroidism or ophthalmopathy (not recorded which). The rearrangement joins TRBV15 to TRBJ1-6, with 10 nucleotides matching TRBD1. The sample comprised peripheral blood or thyroid tissue (not recorded which). CDR3 sequence: CATSRGQGRTRLNSPLHF. The CDR3 nucleotides are TGTGCCACCAGCAGGGGACAGGGGCGGACGCGACTTAATTCACCCCTCCACTTT.